This passage covers 19 T cell receptor beta chains from one sample sequenced in a study of blood T cell repertoires in COVID-19. Assay used: immunoSEQ multiplex PCR; TCRdb lists only in-frame clones, some missing. This table holds a few hundred thousand clones, roughly 87% found once. Sequencing was done on a sample of PBMCs or T cells enriched from blood (not recorded which). Source of these receptors: a woman between 18 and 29 years old who had recovered from COVID-19.

The V and J genes are TRBV15 and TRBJ2-7; 7 nucleotides agree with TRBD1. The CDR3 extends over 17 amino acids. The V gene end was trimmed by 0 bases and the J gene end by 3 bases; junction bases not matched to a gene: 11. Germline loops: CDR1 LNHNV, CDR2 YYDKDF (reference sequence). As DNA, the CDR3 is TGTGCCACCAGCAGAGATTCATTGAGGGGGCACGACTACGAGCAGTACTTC. Translation gives CATSRDSLRGHDYEQYF.

This sequence joins TRBV7-3 and TRBJ2-7; 7 positions agree with TRBD1. Losses at the gene ends were 3 bases for V and 0 bases for J; bases not matched to a gene: 5. Germline values: CDR1 SGHTA, CDR2 FQGTGA. The CDR3 sequence is 15 residues long. The CDR3 nucleotides are TGTGCCAGCAGCTTGGACAGGTCGTCCTCCTACGAGCAGTACTTC. Encoded protein: CASSLDRSSSYEQYF. The whole variable domain, filled in from reference TRBV7-3 and TRBJ2-7, reads GAGVSQTPSNKVTEKGKYVELRCDPISGHTALYWYRQSLGQGPEFLIYFQGTGAADDSGLPNDRFFAVRPEGSVSTLKIQRTERGDSAVYLCASSLDRSSSYEQYFGPGTRLTVT.

The V call is TRBV27, the J call TRBJ1-1; D not certain. The CDR3 covers 14 residues. The germline gives CDR1 MNHEY, CDR2 SMNVEV (reference sequence). V lost 6 bases to trimming and J lost 4 bases, with 15 bases between them. This CDR3 reads CASRRVPRGTEAFF. DNA for the CDR3: TGTGCCAGCAGGCGGGTTCCAAGAGGCACTGAAGCTTTCTTT.

This clone was observed a handful of times. The CDR3 loop reads CATSRGDRDNEQFF. Written as DNA, the CDR3 is TGTGCCACCAGCAGAGGGGACAGGGACAATGAGCAGTTCTTC. The chain joins TRBV15 to TRBJ2-1, with 9 bases fitting TRBD1. The CDR3 covers 14 residues. The trim removed 1 base at V and 5 bases at J, leaving 0 bases unmatched. CDR1 is LNHNV, CDR2 YYDKDF, per germline (reference sequence).

This sequence joins TRBV7-8 and TRBJ2-6, with a weak D call TRBD2 (5 bases). V was trimmed by 2 bases and J by 0 bases, leaving 17 bases between them. Germline V gene data show CDR1 as SGHVS and CDR2 as FQNEAQ. The CDR3 sequence is 19 residues long. CDR3 coding DNA: TGTGCCAGCAGCTTACGGTTGTTCGGGGATTACTCTGGGGCCAACGTCCTGACTTTC. Translated: CASSLRLFGDYSGANVLTF.

The chain combines TRBV4-1 with TRBJ1-2, with D uncertain. The CDR3 covers 14 residues. With 0 bases removed from V and 8 bases from J, the gap between germline ends came to 13 bases. Germline V gene sequence: CDR1 MGHRA, CDR2 YSYEKL. CDR3 coding DNA: TGCGCCAGCAGCCAAGATCGTTTGGCAGTGGGCTACACCTTC. Translation gives CASSQDRLAVGYTF.

The CDR3 bases are TGTGCCAGCAGCTTAGAACGCCTGGAGGGAGGGGGGGAGCTGTTTTTT. Translation gives CASSLERLEGGGELFF. V and J are TRBV7-2 and TRBJ2-2; 7 bases are a match to TRBD2. This CDR3 comprises 16 residues. Trimming cost V 1 base and J 8 bases; bases outside gene matches: 10. Per germline, CDR1 SGHTA and CDR2 FQGNSA.

The CDR3 spells CASTMVTAGNEQFF. CDR3 coding DNA: TGTGCCAGCACCATGGTAACGGCGGGCAATGAGCAGTTCTTC. The chain is built from TRBV6-5 and TRBJ2-1; D may be TRBD2 (5 bases). Germline V gene sequence: CDR1 MNHEY, CDR2 SVGAGI. Trimming removed 7 bases from V and 6 bases from J, with 16 bases in between. This CDR3 comprises 14 residues.

The chain is built from TRBV10-2 and TRBJ2-7, with 7 bases matching TRBD1. Germline CDR1 and CDR2: WSHSY and SAAADI. The CDR3 spans 14 residues. J was trimmed by 2 bases and V by 6 bases; bases with no gene match: 7. The CDR3 loop is CASSTPGQPYEQYF. The CDR3 region has the DNA TGCGCCAGCAGCACACCGGGACAGCCCTACGAGCAGTACTTC.

The chain recombines TRBV7-8 with TRBJ2-1, with TRBD2 identical over 8 bases. This CDR3 is 15 amino acids long. Germline V lookup: CDR1 SGHVS, CDR2 FQNEAQ. The V gene end was trimmed by 5 bases and the J gene end by 4 bases; junction bases not matched to a gene: 7. Here the CDR3 DNA reads TGTGCCAGCAGCCCGCGACTAGCGCCATACAATGAGCAGTTCTTC. It codes for CASSPRLAPYNEQFF.

CDR3 in amino acids: CASSIVPVQPQHF. The CDR3 region has the DNA TGTGCCAGTAGTATAGTCCCCGTTCAGCCCCAGCATTTT. This sequence joins TRBV19 and TRBJ1-5, with D uncertain. The CDR3 runs to 13 residues. Trimming pared 1 base from V and 6 bases from J, leaving 7 bases between. Germline loops: CDR1 LNHDA, CDR2 SQIVND (reference sequence).

The chain employs TRBV5-5 and TRBJ2-5, with a tentative D call TRBD1 (5 bases). The germline CDR1 and CDR2 sequences are SGHKS and YYEKEE (reference sequence). The V end was cut by 2 bases, the J end by 0 bases, with 17 bases between. The CDR3 runs 17 residues. The CDR3, as DNA: TGTGCCAGCAGCTTTTACTTAGGGGTTTCGTACCAAGAGACCCAGTACTTC. Protein sequence: CASSFYLGVSYQETQYF.

This clone has a count of ten or more. This chain connects TRBV6-5 to TRBJ1-2, with D possibly being TRBD1 (5 bases). This CDR3 is 14 amino acids long. CDR1 is MNHEY, CDR2 SVGAGI, per germline. Trimming took 2 bases from V and 3 from J, leaving 10 bases between them. This chain's CDR3 is CASSYGGGYYGYTF. CDR3 nucleotide sequence: TGTGCCAGCAGTTACGGCGGGGGGTACTATGGCTACACCTTC.

The chain links TRBV11-2 to TRBJ2-4, with 10 bases aligning to TRBD2. The germline gives CDR1 SGHAT, CDR2 FQNNGV. The CDR3 length is 16 residues. With V trimmed by 5 bases and J by 4 bases, 8 bases remained unmatched. CDR3 nucleotide sequence: TGTGCCAGCAGCCACCGGAGCGGGAGGGCGAAAAACATTCAGTACTTC. Amino acids: CASSHRSGRAKNIQYF.

The chain employs TRBV10-3 and TRBJ2-2; D remains unclear. The CDR3 length is 15 residues. The germline V gene encodes CDR1 ENHRY and CDR2 SYGVKD. The ends were cut back, 0 bases at V and 2 bases at J, with 7 bases in the middle. CDR3 DNA: TGTGCCATCAGTGAGTCGAAGAGCAACACCGGGGAGCTGTTTTTT. The encoded protein is CAISESKSNTGELFF.

The J gene is TRBJ1-2, the V gene TRBV2; perhaps TRBD1 as D (6 bases). The ends were cut back, 6 bases at V and 4 bases at J, with 18 bases in the middle. The CDR3 runs to 15 residues. Germline CDR1 and CDR2: SNHLY and FYNNEI. The CDR3 loop is CASRLQGFYLYGYTF. As DNA, the CDR3 is TGTGCCAGCAGGTTACAGGGATTTTACCTCTATGGCTACACCTTC. Based on the CDR3 plus reference TRBV2 and TRBJ1-2, the full variable domain is EPEVTQTPSHQVTQMGQEVILRCVPISNHLYFYWYRQILGQKVEFLVSFYNNEISEKSEIFDDQFSVERPDGSNFTLKIRSTKLEDSAMYFCASRLQGFYLYGYTFGSGTRLTVV.

The CDR3 DNA follows: TGTGCCACTGGACAGGTAGGCACTGAAGCTTTCTTT. Translated, it gives CATGQVGTEAFF. The V call is TRBV7-9, the J call TRBJ1-1; 7 bases match TRBD1. The CDR3 runs 12 residues. Unmatched junction bases numbered 6, after V lost 10 bases and J lost 4 bases. Looked up from germline, CDR1 is SEHNR and CDR2 is FQNEAQ (reference sequence).

This chain uses TRBV6-5 with TRBJ1-1; possibly TRBD1 for D (5 bases). CDR1 and CDR2 from the germline V gene are MNHEY and SVGAGI. This CDR3 is 13 amino acids long. V was shortened by 0 bases and J by 7 bases, with 9 bases between the two germline ends. The CDR3 loop is CASSYSRQLEAFF. For the CDR3, the DNA is TGTGCCAGCAGTTACTCCAGACAGCTTGAAGCTTTCTTT.

V and J are TRBV12-3 or TRBV12-4 and TRBJ1-1, with a possible D match to TRBD1 (6 bases). CDR3 length: 13 amino acids. V was shortened by 6 bases and J by 2 bases, with 10 bases between the two germline ends. The CDR3 region is CASRAGENTEAFF. The CDR3, as DNA: TGTGCCAGCAGGGCAGGGGAAAACACTGAAGCTTTCTTT.